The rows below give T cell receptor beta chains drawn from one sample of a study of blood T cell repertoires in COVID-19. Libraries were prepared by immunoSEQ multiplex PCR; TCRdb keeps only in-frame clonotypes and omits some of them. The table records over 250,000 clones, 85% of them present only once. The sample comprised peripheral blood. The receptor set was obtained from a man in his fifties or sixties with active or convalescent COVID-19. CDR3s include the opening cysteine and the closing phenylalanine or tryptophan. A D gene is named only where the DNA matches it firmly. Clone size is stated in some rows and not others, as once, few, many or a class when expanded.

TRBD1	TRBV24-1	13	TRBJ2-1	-	TGTGCCACCAGTCGTGCAGGGGGCGATGAGCAGTTCTTC	CATSRAGGDEQFF
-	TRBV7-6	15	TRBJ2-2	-	TGTGCCAGCAGCTTAAGAGCGGGCTCATCCGGGGAGCTGTTTTTT	CASSLRAGSSGELFF
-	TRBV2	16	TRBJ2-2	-	TGTGCCAGCAGACCCATTACGGGAGTTTGGACCGGGGAGCTGTTTTTT	CASRPITGVWTGELFF
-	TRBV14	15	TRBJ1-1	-	TGTGCCAGCAGCCAAGATGGGGGCTTGAACACTGAAGCTTTCTTT	CASSQDGGLNTEAFF
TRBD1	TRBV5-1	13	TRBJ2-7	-	TGCGCCAGCAGCACGGGACAGTACTACGAGCAGTACTTC	CASSTGQYYEQYF
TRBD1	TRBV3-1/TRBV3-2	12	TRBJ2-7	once	TGTGCCAGCAGCCGGGGACAGACAGAGCAGTACTTC	CASSRGQTEQYF
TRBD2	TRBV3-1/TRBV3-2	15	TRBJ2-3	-	TGTGCCAGCAGCCAAGGGCGCGGGAGTGCAGATACGCAGTATTTT	CASSQGRGSADTQYF
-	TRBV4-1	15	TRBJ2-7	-	TGCGCCAGCAGCCAATTACCCGGACATGCCTACGAGCAGTACTTC	CASSQLPGHAYEQYF
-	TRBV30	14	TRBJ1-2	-	TGTGCCTGGAGTGGCCGGAGTATTAACTATGGCTACACCTTC	CAWSGRSINYGYTF
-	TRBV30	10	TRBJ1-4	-	TGTGCCTGGAGAAGCGAAAAACTGTTTTTT	CAWRSEKLFF
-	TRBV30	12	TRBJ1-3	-	TGTGCCTGGAAATTCGCTGGAAACACCATATATTTT	CAWKFAGNTIYF
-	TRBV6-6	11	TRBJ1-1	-	TGTGCCAGCAGAATGGGGGGGCTGGCTTTCTTT	CASRMGGLAFF
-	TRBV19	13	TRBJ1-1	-	TGTGCCAGTAGTCGAACAGGGAACACTGAAGCTTTCTTT	CASSRTGNTEAFF
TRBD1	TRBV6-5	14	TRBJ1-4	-	TGTGCCAGCAGAGGACAGGGAACTAATGAAAAACTGTTTTTT	CASRGQGTNEKLFF
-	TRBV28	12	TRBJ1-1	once	TGTGCCAGCAGTTCTGAGGGCCGGCGGGCTTTCTTT	CASSSEGRRAFF
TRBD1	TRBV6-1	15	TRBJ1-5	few	TGTGCCAGCAGTGCAGCGACAGGGCGGGGAGGGCCCCAGCATTTT	CASSAATGRGGPQHF
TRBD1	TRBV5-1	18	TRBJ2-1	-	TGCGCCAGCAGCTTGGATCACAGGGGGGTAGTCGGCTACAATGAGCAGTTCTTC	CASSLDHRGVVGYNEQFF
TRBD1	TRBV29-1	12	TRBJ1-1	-	TGCAGCGTAGGACAGGGGGACACTGAAGCTTTCTTT	CSVGQGDTEAFF
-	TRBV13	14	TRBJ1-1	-	TGTGCCAGCAGCTTGCGACAGCCGAACACTGAAGCTTTCTTT	CASSLRQPNTEAFF
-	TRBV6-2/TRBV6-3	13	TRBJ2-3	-	TGTGCCAGCAGTTATCAGGGGTCAGATACGCAGTATTTT	CASSYQGSDTQYF
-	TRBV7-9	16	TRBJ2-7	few	TGTGCCAGCAGCTCAACACAGGTCTCCAGGCCCTACGAGCAGTACTTC	CASSSTQVSRPYEQYF
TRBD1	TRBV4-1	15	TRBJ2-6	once	TGCGCCAGCAGCCCGGGGACAGGAAGGGCCAACGTCCTGACTTTC	CASSPGTGRANVLTF
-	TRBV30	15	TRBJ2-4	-	TGTGCCTGGAGTGTCACACGACTAGCCAAAAACATTCAGTACTTC	CAWSVTRLAKNIQYF
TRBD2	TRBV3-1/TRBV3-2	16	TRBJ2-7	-	TGTGCCAGCAGCCCCGGGGACTACCCTGCCCCCTACGAGCAGTACTTC	CASSPGDYPAPYEQYF
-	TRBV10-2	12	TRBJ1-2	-	TGCGCCAGCAGTGAGTCCGAGTTTGGCTACACCTTC	CASSESEFGYTF
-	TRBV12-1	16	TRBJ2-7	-	TGTGCCAGCAGCTTTGCTAGCGGGAGGACCATCTACGAGCAGTACTTC	CASSFASGRTIYEQYF
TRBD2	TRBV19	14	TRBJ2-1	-	TGTGCCAGTAGTATGTTTCTAGCGGGAGGTGAGCAGTTCTTC	CASSMFLAGGEQFF
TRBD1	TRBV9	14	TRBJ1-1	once	TGTGCCAGCAGCGTAGGCGGGACAGAGTACAAAGCTTTCTTT	CASSVGGTEYKAFF
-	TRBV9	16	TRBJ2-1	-	TGTGCCAGCAGCGTAGGAACACAGGGCCCCTACAATGAGCAGTTCTTC	CASSVGTQGPYNEQFF
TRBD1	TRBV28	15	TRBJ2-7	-	TGTGCCAGCGAGGCCCCCGGGACAGGGGGTTACGAGCAGTACTTC	CASEAPGTGGYEQYF
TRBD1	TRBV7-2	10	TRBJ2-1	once	TGTGCCAGCAGCCGGGACAGGGGGTTCTTC	CASSRDRGFF
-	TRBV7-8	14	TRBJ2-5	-	TGTGCCAGCAGCTCCCCCGGGAGCGGAGAGACCCAGTACTTC	CASSSPGSGETQYF
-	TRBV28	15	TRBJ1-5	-	TGTGCCAGCAGCGCCCTGAGCGGTAGCAATCAGCCCCAGCATTTT	CASSALSGSNQPQHF
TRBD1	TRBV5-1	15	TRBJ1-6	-	TGCGCCAGCAGCTTGGGACAGGGGGTAGATTCACCCCTCCACTTT	CASSLGQGVDSPLHF
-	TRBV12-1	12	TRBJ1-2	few	TGTGCCAGCAGCTTTCCAGGGCATGGCTACACCTTC	CASSFPGHGYTF
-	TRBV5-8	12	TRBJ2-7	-	TGTGCCAGCAGCCATACTGTTTACGAGCAGTACTTC	CASSHTVYEQYF
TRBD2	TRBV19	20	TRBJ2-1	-	TGTGCCAGTAGTATGGGCCCGGTAGGAACCTGGACTAGCGGTAACAATGAGCAGTTCTTC	CASSMGPVGTWTSGNNEQFF